Listed below are T cell receptor beta chains from one sample, sequenced in a study of resident and recirculating memory T cells in vitiligo. Sequenced by immunoSEQ multiplex PCR; TCRdb stores in-frame clones only, minus some. Of around 38,000 clones in the sample, approximately 91% were seen once. The sample was blood. The receptors come from a male donor with vitiligo. The CDR3 runs from the conserved cysteine through the conserved F or W. D genes are given only for firm matches.

v_call,d_call,cdr3_aa
TRBV2,TRBD1,CASSGQGIMNTEAFF
TRBV29-1,-,CSVEVVGTNTEAFF
TRBV27,TRBD2,CASRGLALYEQYF
TRBV2,TRBD1,CASGIQGYTEAFF
TRBV4-3,TRBD1,CASSQDTGQGGQPQHF
TRBV18,-,CASSPGRGNGYTF
TRBV6-5,-,CASSIGGAHEQYF
TRBV28,TRBD1,CASGDRMNSPLHF
TRBV5-1,-,CASRGGSGQETQYF
TRBV15,-,CATSRDAGYEQYF
TRBV4-1,-,CASSLSGSAGLSTDTQYF
TRBV7-2,TRBD2,CASSFRPGLAGEEQYF
TRBV7-8,TRBD2,CASSLGTSGESYEQYF
TRBV5-1,TRBD2,CASSKGLSNTGELFF
TRBV7-2,-,CASTPAEGSSYNSPLHF
TRBV9,-,CASLGIRLGGYGYTF
TRBV4-3,TRBD2,CASSQDRAGGWGDTQYF
TRBV30,TRBD1,CGMGQINYGYTF